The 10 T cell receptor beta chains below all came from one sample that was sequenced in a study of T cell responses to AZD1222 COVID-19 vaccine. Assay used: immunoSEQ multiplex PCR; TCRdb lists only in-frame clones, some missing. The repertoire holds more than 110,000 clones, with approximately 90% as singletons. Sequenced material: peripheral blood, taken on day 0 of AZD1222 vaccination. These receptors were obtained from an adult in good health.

The CDR3 here is CASSQGVGPATDTQYF. The CDR3 DNA reads TGTGCCAGCTCACAGGGTGTTGGGCCTGCCACAGATACGCAGTATTTT. The J gene is TRBJ2-3, the V gene TRBV18; D is unclear. The CDR3 is 16 residues long. Trimming took 4 bases from V and 2 from J, leaving 16 bases between them. The germline gives CDR1 KGHSH, CDR2 LQKENI.

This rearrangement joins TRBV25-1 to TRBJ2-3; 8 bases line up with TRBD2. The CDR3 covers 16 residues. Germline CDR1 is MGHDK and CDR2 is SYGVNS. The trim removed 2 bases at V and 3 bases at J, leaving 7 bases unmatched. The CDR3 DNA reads TGTGCCAGCAGTGAAGCAACGGGAGGGCCAACAGATACGCAGTATTTT. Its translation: CASSEATGGPTDTQYF. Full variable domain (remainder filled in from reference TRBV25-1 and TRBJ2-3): EADIYQTPRYLVIGTGKKITLECSQTMGHDKMYWYQQDPGMELHLIHYSYGVNSTEKGDLSSESTVSRIRTEHFPLTLESARPSHTSQYLCASSEATGGPTDTQYFGPGTRLTVL.

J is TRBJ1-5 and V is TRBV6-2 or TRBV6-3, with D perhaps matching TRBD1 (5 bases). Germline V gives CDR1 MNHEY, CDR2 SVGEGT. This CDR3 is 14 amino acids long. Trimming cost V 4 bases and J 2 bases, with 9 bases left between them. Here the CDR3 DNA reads TGTGCCAGCAGTTCACCGACAGGCAATCAGCCCCAGCATTTT. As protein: CASSSPTGNQPQHF.

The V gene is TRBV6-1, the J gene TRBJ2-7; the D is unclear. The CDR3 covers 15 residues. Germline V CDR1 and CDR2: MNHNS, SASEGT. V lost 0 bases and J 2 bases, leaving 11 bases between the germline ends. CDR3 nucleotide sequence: TGTGCCAGCAGTGAAGCGGTGCATTTCCCCTACGAGCAGTACTTC. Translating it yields CASSEAVHFPYEQYF.

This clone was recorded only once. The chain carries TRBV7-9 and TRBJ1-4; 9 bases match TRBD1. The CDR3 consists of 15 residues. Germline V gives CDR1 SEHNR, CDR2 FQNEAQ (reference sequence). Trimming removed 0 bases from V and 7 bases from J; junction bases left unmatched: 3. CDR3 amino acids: CASSLATGGVEKLFF. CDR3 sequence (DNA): TGTGCCAGCAGCTTAGCCACAGGGGGCGTTGAAAAACTGTTTTTT. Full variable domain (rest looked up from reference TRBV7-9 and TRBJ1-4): DTGVSQNPRHKITKRGQNVTFRCDPISEHNRLYWYRQTLGQGPEFLTYFQNEAQLEKSRLLSDRFSAERPKGSFSTLEIQRTEQGDSAMYLCASSLATGGVEKLFFGSGTQLSVL.

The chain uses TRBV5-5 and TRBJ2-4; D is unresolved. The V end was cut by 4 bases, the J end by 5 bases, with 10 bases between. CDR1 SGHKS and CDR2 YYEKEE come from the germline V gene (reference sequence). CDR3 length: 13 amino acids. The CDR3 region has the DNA TGTGCCAGCAGCCCCACTGACCAAAACATTCAGTACTTC. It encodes CASSPTDQNIQYF. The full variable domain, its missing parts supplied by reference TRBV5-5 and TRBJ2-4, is DAGVTQSPTHLIKTRGQQVTLRCSPISGHKSVSWYQQVLGQGPQFIFQYYEKEERGRGNFPDRFSARQFPNYSSELNVNALLLGDSALYLCASSPTDQNIQYFGAGTRLSVL.

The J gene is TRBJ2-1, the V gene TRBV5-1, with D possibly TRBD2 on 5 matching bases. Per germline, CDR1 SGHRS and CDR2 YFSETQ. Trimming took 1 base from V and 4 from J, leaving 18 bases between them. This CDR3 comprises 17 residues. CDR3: CASSLRVLANYYNEQFF. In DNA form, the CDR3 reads TGCGCCAGCAGCTTGCGTGTTTTAGCGAACTATTACAATGAGCAGTTCTTC.

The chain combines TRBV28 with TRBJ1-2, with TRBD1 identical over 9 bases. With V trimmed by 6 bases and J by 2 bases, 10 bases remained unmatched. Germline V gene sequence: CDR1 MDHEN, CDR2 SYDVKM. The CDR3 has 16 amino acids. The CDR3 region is CASRHRNRGLNYGYTF. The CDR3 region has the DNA TGTGCCAGCAGACACCGCAACAGGGGGCTGAACTATGGCTACACCTTC.

The CDR3 DNA sequence: TGTGCCAGCAGCTTAGGGGGTACAGGGTCTAATGGCTACACCTTC. Translating it yields CASSLGGTGSNGYTF. The chain carries TRBV7-3 and TRBJ1-2, with D possibly matching TRBD1 (6 bases). Per germline, CDR1 SGHTA and CDR2 FQGTGA. The CDR3 length is 15 residues. Trimming shortened V by 2 bases and J by 6 bases, and 16 bases separated the two germline ends.

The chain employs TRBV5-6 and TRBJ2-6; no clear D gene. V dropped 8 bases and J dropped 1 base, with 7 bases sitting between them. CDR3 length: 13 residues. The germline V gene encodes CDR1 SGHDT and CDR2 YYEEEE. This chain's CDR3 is CASARSGANVLTF. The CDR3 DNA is TGTGCCAGTGCCCGGTCTGGGGCCAACGTCCTGACTTTC.